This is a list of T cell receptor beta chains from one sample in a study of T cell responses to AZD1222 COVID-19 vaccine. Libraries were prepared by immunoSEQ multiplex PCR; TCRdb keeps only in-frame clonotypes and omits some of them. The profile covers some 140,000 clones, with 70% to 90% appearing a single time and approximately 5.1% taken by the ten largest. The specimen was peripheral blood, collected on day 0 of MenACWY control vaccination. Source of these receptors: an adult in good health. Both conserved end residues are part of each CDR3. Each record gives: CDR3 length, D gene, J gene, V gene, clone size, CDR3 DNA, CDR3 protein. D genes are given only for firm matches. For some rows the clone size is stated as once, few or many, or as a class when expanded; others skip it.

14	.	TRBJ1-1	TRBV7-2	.	TGTGCCAGCAGCGTCAGACAGATAAACACTGAAGCTTTCTTT	CASSVRQINTEAFF
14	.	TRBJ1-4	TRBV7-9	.	TGTGCCAGCAGCTTAATAACAGGGAACGAAAAACTGTTTTTT	CASSLITGNEKLFF
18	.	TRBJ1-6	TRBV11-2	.	TGTGCCAGCACCCTCGCGCTGGGGGGGAGCTCCTATAATTCACCCCTCCACTTT	CASTLALGGSSYNSPLHF
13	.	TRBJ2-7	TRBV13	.	TGTGCCAGCAGCCCCCCAGTTTCCTACGAGCAGTACTTC	CASSPPVSYEQYF
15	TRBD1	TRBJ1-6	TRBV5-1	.	TGCGCCAGCAGCCTGGAGACCGGACAGGGTTCACCCCTCCACTTT	CASSLETGQGSPLHF
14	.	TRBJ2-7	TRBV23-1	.	TGCGCCAGCAGTCAAGAGCGGGTGACCTACGAGCAGTACTTC	CASSQERVTYEQYF
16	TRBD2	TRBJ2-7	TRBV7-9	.	TGTGCCAGCAGTCAACCCCCGGGGGGGAGGTCCTACGAGCAGTACTTC	CASSQPPGGRSYEQYF
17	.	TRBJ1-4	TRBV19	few	TGTGCCAGTAGTATCCCCCCCCCGGGGAACCTGGACGAAAAACTGTTTTTT	CASSIPPPGNLDEKLFF
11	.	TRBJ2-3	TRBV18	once	TGTGCCAGCTCATCGCAAGATACGCAGTATTTT	CASSSQDTQYF
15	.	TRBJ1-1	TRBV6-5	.	TGTGCCAGCAGTTACGTGGGGGGAGAGGGCACTGAAGCTTTCTTT	CASSYVGGEGTEAFF
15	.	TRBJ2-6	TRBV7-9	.	TGTGCCCGCCCCCGGGAGTCCTCTGGGGCCAACGTCCTGACTTTC	CARPRESSGANVLTF
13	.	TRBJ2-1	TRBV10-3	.	TGTGCCATCAGTTGGAGCAGCGCGAATGAGCAGTTCTTC	CAISWSSANEQFF
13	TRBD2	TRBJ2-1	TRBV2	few	TGTGCCAGCACCGGGGGGGAAAACAATGAGCAGTTCTTC	CASTGGENNEQFF
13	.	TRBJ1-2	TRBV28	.	TGTGCCAGCACCGCCAGGGATAACTATGGCTACACCTTC	CASTARDNYGYTF
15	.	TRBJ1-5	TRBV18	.	TGTGCCAGCTCACCTGAAGCAGGCGTCTATCAGCCCCAGCATTTT	CASSPEAGVYQPQHF
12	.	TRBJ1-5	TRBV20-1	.	TGCAGTGCTAGTCGAAGTCTCCAGCCCCAGCATTTT	CSASRSLQPQHF
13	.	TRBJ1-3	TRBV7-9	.	TGTGCCACCAATTCCGGGTCGGGAAACACCATATATTTT	CATNSGSGNTIYF
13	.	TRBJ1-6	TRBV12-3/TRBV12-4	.	TGTGCCAGCAGTTTGGGGGTCGGTTCACCCCTCCACTTT	CASSLGVGSPLHF
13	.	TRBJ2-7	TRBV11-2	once	TGTGCCAGCAGCTTAGGCTACGAGGAGGAGCAGTACTTC	CASSLGYEEEQYF
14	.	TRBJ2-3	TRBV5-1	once	TGCGCCAGCAGCTTGAGGGGGAACCTAGATACGCAGTATTTT	CASSLRGNLDTQYF
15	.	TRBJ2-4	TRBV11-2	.	TGTGCCAGCAGCGCGGGACAGCTAGCCAAAAACATTCAGTACTTC	CASSAGQLAKNIQYF
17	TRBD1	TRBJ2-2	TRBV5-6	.	TGTGCCAGCAGCTTGGTGTGGACAGGGCCGAACACCGGGGAGCTGTTTTTT	CASSLVWTGPNTGELFF
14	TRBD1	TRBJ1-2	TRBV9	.	TGTGCCAGCAGCGTGAGGACAGGGAACTATGGCTACACCTTC	CASSVRTGNYGYTF
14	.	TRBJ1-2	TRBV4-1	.	TGCGCCAGCAGCCAAGGCGGCCAGGGGAGCGGCTACACCTTC	CASSQGGQGSGYTF
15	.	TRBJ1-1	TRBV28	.	TGTGCCAGCACTCCTACACGTGGGGTGTCCACTGAAGCTTTCTTT	CASTPTRGVSTEAFF
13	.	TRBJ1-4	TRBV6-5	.	TGTGCCAGCAACGGGTACACTAATGAAAAACTGTTTTTT	CASNGYTNEKLFF
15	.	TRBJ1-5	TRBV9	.	TGTGCCAGCAGCCCCACGGGGATTAGCAATCAGCCCCAGCATTTT	CASSPTGISNQPQHF
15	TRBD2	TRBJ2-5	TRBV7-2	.	TGTGCCAGCAGCCCCTTGGGACTAGCGCAAGAGACCCAGTACTTC	CASSPLGLAQETQYF
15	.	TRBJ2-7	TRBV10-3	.	TGTGCCATCAGTGAGTCTGGGACGGGGGCTGGCGAGCAGTACTTC	CAISESGTGAGEQYF
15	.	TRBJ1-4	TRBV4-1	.	TGCGCCAGCAGCCAAGATCAAGTCTGGGCGTTGAAACTGTTTTTT	CASSQDQVWALKLFF
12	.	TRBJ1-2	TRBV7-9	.	TGTGCCAGCAGCTTACTTACCTATGGCTACACCTTC	CASSLLTYGYTF
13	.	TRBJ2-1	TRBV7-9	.	TGTGCCAGCAGCCGGGAGACCTACAATGAGCAGTTCTTC	CASSRETYNEQFF
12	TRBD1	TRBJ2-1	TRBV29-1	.	TGCAGCGTCGGTCAGGGGGCGGGTGAGCAGTTCTTC	CSVGQGAGEQFF
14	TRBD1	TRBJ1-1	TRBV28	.	TGTGCCAGCAGGAACAGGGGCGGGAACACTGAAGCTTTCTTT	CASRNRGGNTEAFF
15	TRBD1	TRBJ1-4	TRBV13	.	TGTGCCAGCAGCTCGGGGATACAGGGGGGCGAAAAACTGTTTTTT	CASSSGIQGGEKLFF
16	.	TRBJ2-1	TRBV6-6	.	TGTGCCAGCAGTTACTCAGCGCGTAGCTCCTACAATGAGCAGTTCTTC	CASSYSARSSYNEQFF
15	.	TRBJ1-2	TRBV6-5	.	TGTGCCAGCAGTAGAAGATTGGATGCGGGGATCGGCTACACCTTC	CASSRRLDAGIGYTF
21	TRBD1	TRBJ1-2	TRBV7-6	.	TGTGCCAGCAGCTTATTAGTGGGGACAGCCCTTCCCTTAGGCCCTAACTATGGCTACACCTTC	CASSLLVGTALPLGPNYGYTF
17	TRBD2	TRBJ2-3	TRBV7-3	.	TGTGCCAGCAGCCGAGGGGCGGGAGGGCCTTTTGCGGATACGCAGTATTTT	CASSRGAGGPFADTQYF
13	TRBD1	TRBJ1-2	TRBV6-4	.	TGTGCCAGCAGACCCGGGACAGGGTATGGCTACACCTTC	CASRPGTGYGYTF
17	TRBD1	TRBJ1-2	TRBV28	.	TGTGCCAGCAGATTACCAGGGGGCGGAACTAACAACTATGGCTACACCTTC	CASRLPGGGTNNYGYTF
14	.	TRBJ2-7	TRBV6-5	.	TGTGCCAGCCTGGCTTTGGAAAGTGCCTACGAGCAGTACTTC	CASLALESAYEQYF